This TCR beta chain was identified in a study of T cells in localized non-small cell lung cancer. The study's findings and limits: The appearance of a median approximately 57 of the top 100 tumor clones was seen in adjacent lung. Without multi-region sequencing, intratumor heterogeneity could not be excluded. Exceeding tumor, uninvolved adjacent lung had the highest T cell clonality.

Only in-frame clones appear in the TCRdb table, and some are missing; sequencing was by immunoSEQ multiplex PCR. The sample yields tens of thousands of clones, about 88% seen once. A remark on this clone: The antigen remains undetermined.

Material: PBMCs, obtained before any cancer treatment. The TCR originated in a man between 40 and 69 years old with stage II lung adenocarcinoma.

CDR3 coding DNA: TGTGCCAGTAGTATTTTAGGACAAAATCAGGGAGCTTTCTTT. Protein product: CASSILGQNQGAFF. J is TRBJ1-1 and V is TRBV19, with D maybe TRBD1 (5 bases). The CDR3 spans 14 residues. V shed 3 bases and J shed 10 bases, with 18 bases lying between them. Germline CDR1 and CDR2: LNHDA and SQIVND (reference sequence).